Listed here are 24 T cell receptor beta chains from one sample, sequenced in a study of blood T cell repertoires in COVID-19. Sequenced by immunoSEQ multiplex PCR; TCRdb stores in-frame clones only, minus some. Of 140,000 to 150,000 clones listed, roughly 90% were seen once; the top ten hold approximately 4.3%. Sequencing was done on a sample of PBMCs or T cells enriched from blood (not recorded which). The receptor set was obtained from a man aged 50-59 years who had recovered from COVID-19.

The rearrangement joins TRBV9 to TRBJ2-2; D is unresolved. The V end was cut by 0 bases, the J end by 9 bases, with 15 bases between. The CDR3 totals 15 residues. Germline CDR1 and CDR2: SGDLS and YYNGEE. CDR3 loop: CASSVDFNERRELFF. The CDR3 DNA follows: TGTGCCAGCAGCGTAGACTTCAACGAGAGGCGGGAGCTGTTTTTT.

The V and J genes are TRBV5-8 and TRBJ1-3; TRBD1 matches at 10 bases. Germline-derived CDR1 and CDR2 are SGHTS and YDEGEE. This CDR3 spans 15 amino acids. V shed 3 bases, J shed 4 bases, and the junction held 4 bases outside the gene matches. The CDR3 here is CASSWPGQGGNTIYF. The CDR3 nucleotides read TGTGCCAGCAGCTGGCCGGGACAGGGGGGAAACACCATATATTTT. The whole variable domain, remainder taken from reference TRBV5-8 and TRBJ1-3, is EAGVTQSPTHLIKTRGQQATLRCSPISGHTSVYWYQQALGLGLQFLLWYDEGEERNRGNFPPRFSGRQFPNYSSELNVNALELEDSALYLCASSWPGQGGNTIYFGEGSWLTVV.

The chain joins TRBV19 to TRBJ1-2, with D possibly being TRBD1 (5 bases). Germline CDR1 LNHDA, CDR2 SQIVND (reference sequence). Trimming pared 3 bases from V and 3 bases from J, leaving 14 bases between. The CDR3 length is 15 residues. Here the CDR3 reads CASSIGAGGYYGYTF. CDR3 bases: TGTGCCAGTAGTATCGGGGCTGGGGGGTACTATGGCTACACCTTC.

The rearrangement joins TRBV28 to TRBJ2-7, with unresolved D. Germline loops: CDR1 MDHEN, CDR2 SYDVKM. The V gene lost 6 bases and the J gene lost 5 bases, with 8 bases spanning the gap. CDR3 size: 11 residues. In DNA form, the CDR3 reads TGTGCCAGCAGCCCCTTAAACGAGCAGTACGTC. Protein sequence: CASSPLNEQYV.

J is TRBJ1-5 and V is TRBV27; 7 bases agree with TRBD1. The CDR3 is made up of 14 amino acids. V trimming: 5 bases; J trimming: 6 bases; junction bases outside the gene matches: 7. The germline V gene encodes CDR1 MNHEY and CDR2 SMNVEV (reference sequence). In DNA form, the CDR3 reads TGTGCCAGCAGTCGGACAGGTAAAGGTCAGCCCCAGCATTTT. Translating it yields CASSRTGKGQPQHF.

The chain joins TRBV11-3 to TRBJ2-7; no clear D. CDR1 SGHNT and CDR2 YENEEA come from the germline V gene. CDR3 size: 15 residues. V was pared by 0 bases and J by 6 bases, with 15 bases between. CDR3 in amino acids: CASSLDYAQLSEQYF. The DNA of the CDR3 is TGTGCCAGCAGCTTAGATTATGCACAGCTTAGCGAGCAGTACTTC.

This clone turned up a few times. The chain combines TRBV7-3 with TRBJ2-2; 11 bases are a match to TRBD2. The junction had 6 bases not matched to a gene; V was cut back by 5 bases and J by 7 bases. The CDR3 length is 15 residues. Germline CDR1 SGHTA, CDR2 FQGTGA. The CDR3 here is CASSAGLADGGELFF. CDR3 in DNA: TGTGCCAGCAGCGCGGGACTAGCGGATGGCGGGGAGCTGTTTTTT.

This rearrangement joins TRBV4-3 to TRBJ1-1; D unresolved. Deletions cut 1 base from V and 3 bases from J, with 9 bases between. The germline V gene encodes CDR1 LGHNA and CDR2 YSLEER. This CDR3 comprises 14 residues. The CDR3 DNA follows: TGCGCCAGCAGCCAAGTGTGGCGGGACACTGAAGCTTTCTTT. As protein: CASSQVWRDTEAFF.

V usage is TRBV27 and J usage is TRBJ1-2; tentatively, D is TRBD1 (6 bases). The CDR3 runs to 15 residues. Germline V CDR1 and CDR2: MNHEY, SMNVEV (reference sequence). Trimming pared 4 bases from V and 3 bases from J, leaving 15 bases between. The CDR3 DNA is TGTGCCAGCAGTTCCCAAAGGACAGAGCACTATGGCTACACCTTC. Its translation is CASSSQRTEHYGYTF.

The chain recombines TRBV5-6 with TRBJ2-7; 7 bases are a match to TRBD1. Unmatched junction bases numbered 13, after V lost 5 bases and J lost 5 bases. CDR3 length: 15 amino acids. CDR1 SGHDT and CDR2 YYEEEE come from the germline V gene. CDR3 in DNA: TGTGCCAGCAGGTTGACGGGACAGCCCGTCGACGAGCAGTACTTC. This sequence encodes CASRLTGQPVDEQYF.

The J gene is TRBJ1-1, the V gene TRBV5-1, with TRBD1 matching over 8 bases. Trimming removed 0 bases from V and 1 base from J; junction bases left unmatched: 5. CDR3 length equals 16 residues. Per the germline V gene, CDR1 is SGHRS and CDR2 is YFSETQ. The CDR3 DNA sequence: TGCGCCAGCAGCTTGGATCCGACAGGGGCGAACACTGAAGCTTTCTTT. Its protein is CASSLDPTGANTEAFF.

CDR3 residues: CASRGQSTNEKLFF. For the CDR3, the DNA is TGTGCCAGCAGAGGACAGTCAACTAATGAAAAACTGTTTTTT. The genes are TRBV2 and TRBJ1-4; possible D gene TRBD1, 6 bases. The CDR3 sequence is 14 residues long. CDR1 is SNHLY, CDR2 FYNNEI, per germline. V was cut by 6 bases and J by 0 bases, with 8 bases left in between.

The chain has TRBV7-2 and TRBJ1-2; 9 positions match TRBD1. Trimming cost V 1 base and J 7 bases; bases outside gene matches: 4. Germline lookup yields CDR1 SGHTA and CDR2 FQGNSA. CDR3 length: 14 amino acids. CDR3 sequence reads: CASSLGQGGSGYTF. The CDR3 DNA follows: TGTGCCAGCAGCTTAGGACAGGGGGGAAGTGGCTACACCTTC.

The rearrangement joins TRBV6-5 to TRBJ1-5; a weak D match, TRBD1 (6 bases). The V gene lost 7 bases and the J gene lost 2 bases, with 15 bases spanning the gap. CDR1 is MNHEY and CDR2 is SVGAGI in the germline V gene. This CDR3 is built from 15 residues. CDR3 in amino acids: CASNPTGLRNQPQHF. The CDR3 bases are TGTGCCAGCAATCCAACAGGGCTGCGCAATCAGCCCCAGCATTTT.

The chain carries TRBV11-2 and TRBJ1-1, with D perhaps matching TRBD1 (5 bases). The CDR3 runs 12 residues. Germline assignment: CDR1 SGHAT and CDR2 FQNNGV. The ends were cut back, 5 bases at V and 5 bases at J, with 9 bases in the middle. The CDR3 DNA reads TGTGCCAGCAGCCGCGACAGAACTGAAGCTTTCTTT. It yields the protein CASSRDRTEAFF.

The gene calls are TRBV5-8 and TRBJ1-2, with TRBD1 matching over 9 bases. There are 16 residues in the CDR3. J lost 6 bases, V lost 1 base, and 10 bases had no gene match. The germline CDR1 and CDR2 sequences are SGHTS and YDEGEE. The CDR3 coding sequence is TGTGCCAGCAGCTTGAGGCAGGGACAGGGATTCCATGGCTACACCTTC. Translation gives CASSLRQGQGFHGYTF.

The rearrangement links TRBV9 to TRBJ2-7; a weak D match, TRBD2 (5 bases). Germline V lookup: CDR1 SGDLS, CDR2 YYNGEE. V was pared by 0 bases and J by 5 bases, with 12 bases between. CDR3 size: 14 residues. The chain's CDR3 is CASSVVGGGDEQYF. In nucleotides, the CDR3 is TGTGCCAGCAGCGTAGTAGGAGGTGGGGACGAGCAGTACTTC.

J is TRBJ1-4 and V is TRBV5-1, with 9 bases identical to TRBD1. The CDR3 consists of 14 residues. The ends lost 4 bases at V and 8 bases at J; junction bases unmatched: 6. The germline CDR1 and CDR2 sequences are SGHRS and YFSETQ. CDR3 coding DNA: TGCGCCAGCAGCCCCCGGGACAGGGTAGAAAAACTGTTTTTT. This sequence encodes CASSPRDRVEKLFF.

This clone has just a few counts. V gene TRBV7-3 combines with J gene TRBJ2-2; 9 positions agree with TRBD2. CDR3 size: 16 residues. Trimming removed 1 base from V and 2 bases from J; junction bases left unmatched: 2. Germline V lookup: CDR1 SGHTA, CDR2 FQGTGA. CDR3 protein: CASSLRAGGNTGELFF. The CDR3 region has the DNA TGTGCCAGCAGCTTAAGAGCGGGGGGAAACACCGGGGAGCTGTTTTTT.

This sequence joins TRBV7-2 and TRBJ2-5; D gene uncertain. V lost 0 bases, J lost 2 bases, and 4 bases lay in between. Germline V gene data show CDR1 as SGHTA and CDR2 as FQGNSA. The CDR3 sequence is 13 residues long. CDR3 residues: CASSLAKQETQYF. CDR3 sequence (DNA): TGTGCCAGCAGCTTAGCTAAACAAGAGACCCAGTACTTC.

The chain couples TRBV7-8 to TRBJ1-2, with unresolved D. V lost 2 bases, J lost 2 bases, and 9 bases lay in between. The CDR3 runs to 14 residues. Germline V gene lookup returns CDR1 SGHVS and CDR2 FQNEAQ. The CDR3 DNA sequence: TGTGCCAGCAGCTTATCCTCGGGGAACTATGGCTACACCTTC. As protein: CASSLSSGNYGYTF.

The V call is TRBV19, the J call TRBJ2-7; D gene uncertain. Germline CDR1 LNHDA, CDR2 SQIVND (reference sequence). Trimming pared 3 bases from V and 6 bases from J, leaving 6 bases between. The CDR3 loop spans 11 amino acids. The CDR3 DNA sequence: TGTGCCAGTAGTATGAGAGGCGAGCAGTACTTC. Protein sequence: CASSMRGEQYF.

This chain uses TRBV5-1 with TRBJ1-2; tentative D call: TRBD1 (6 bases). The CDR3 contains 14 residues. The V gene's germline CDR1 is SGHRS and CDR2 YFSETQ. With 7 bases removed from V and 5 bases from J, the gap between germline ends came to 18 bases. The CDR3 nucleotides are TGCGCCAGCCGAGGACAGCACTCCCCATATGGCTACACCTTC. It encodes CASRGQHSPYGYTF.

The chain couples TRBV12-3 or TRBV12-4 to TRBJ1-2, with D perhaps TRBD1 (6 bases). The CDR3 is 13 amino acids. Deletions cut 5 bases from V and 4 bases from J, with 11 bases between. CDR3 region: CASSVRGGYGYTF. CDR3 nucleotide sequence: TGTGCCAGCAGTGTCAGGGGTGGCTATGGCTACACCTTC.